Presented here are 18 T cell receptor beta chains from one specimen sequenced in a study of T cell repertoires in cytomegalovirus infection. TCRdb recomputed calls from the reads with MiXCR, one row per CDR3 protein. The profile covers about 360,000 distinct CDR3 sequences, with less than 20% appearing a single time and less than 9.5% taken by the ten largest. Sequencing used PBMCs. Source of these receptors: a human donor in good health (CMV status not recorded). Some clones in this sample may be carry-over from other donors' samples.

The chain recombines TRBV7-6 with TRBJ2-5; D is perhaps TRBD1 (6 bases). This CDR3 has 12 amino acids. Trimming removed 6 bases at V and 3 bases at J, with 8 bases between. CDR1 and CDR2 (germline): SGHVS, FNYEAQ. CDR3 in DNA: TGTGCCAGCAGACGGACAGAAGAGACCCAGTACTTC. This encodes CASRRTEETQYF.

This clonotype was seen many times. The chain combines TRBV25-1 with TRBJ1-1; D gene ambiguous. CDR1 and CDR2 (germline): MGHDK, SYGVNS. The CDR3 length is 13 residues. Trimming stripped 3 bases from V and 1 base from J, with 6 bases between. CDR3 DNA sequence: TGTGCCAGCAGTGAGTCGAGGAACACTGAAGCTTTCTTT. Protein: CASSESRNTEAFF.

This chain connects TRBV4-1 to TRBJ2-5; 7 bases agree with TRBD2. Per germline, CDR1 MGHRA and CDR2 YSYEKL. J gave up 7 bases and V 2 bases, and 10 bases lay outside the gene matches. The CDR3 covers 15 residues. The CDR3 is CASSQPEAGIGTQYF. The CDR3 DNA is TGCGCCAGCAGCCAACCGGAAGCGGGGATCGGGACCCAGTACTTC.

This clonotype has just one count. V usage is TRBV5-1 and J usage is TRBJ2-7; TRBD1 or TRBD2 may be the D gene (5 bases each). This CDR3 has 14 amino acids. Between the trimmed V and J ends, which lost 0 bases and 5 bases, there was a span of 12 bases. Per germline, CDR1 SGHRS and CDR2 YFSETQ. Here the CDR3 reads CASSLGFGDDEQYF. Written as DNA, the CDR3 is TGCGCCAGCAGCTTGGGATTCGGGGACGACGAGCAGTACTTC.

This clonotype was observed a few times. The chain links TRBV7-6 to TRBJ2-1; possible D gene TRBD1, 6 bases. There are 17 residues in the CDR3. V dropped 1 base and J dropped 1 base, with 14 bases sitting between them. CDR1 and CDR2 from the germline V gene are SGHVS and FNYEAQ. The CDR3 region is CASSLGLRGRSYNEQFF. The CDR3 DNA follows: TGTGCCAGCAGCTTAGGCCTCAGGGGTCGGTCCTACAATGAGCAGTTCTTC.

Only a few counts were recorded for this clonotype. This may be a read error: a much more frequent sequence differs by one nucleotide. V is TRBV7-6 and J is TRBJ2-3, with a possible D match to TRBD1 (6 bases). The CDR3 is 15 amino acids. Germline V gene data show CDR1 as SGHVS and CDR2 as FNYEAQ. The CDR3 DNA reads TGTGCCGGCAGCTTTTTAGGGGGTCGCACAGATACGCAGTATTTT. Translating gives CAGSFLGGRTDTQYF. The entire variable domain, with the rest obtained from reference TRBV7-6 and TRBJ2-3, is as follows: GAGVSQSPRYKVTKRGQDVALRCDPISGHVSLYWYRQALGQGPEFLTYFNYEAQQDKSGLPNDRFSAERPEGSISTLTIQRTEQRDSAMYRCAGSFLGGRTDTQYFGPGTRLTVL.

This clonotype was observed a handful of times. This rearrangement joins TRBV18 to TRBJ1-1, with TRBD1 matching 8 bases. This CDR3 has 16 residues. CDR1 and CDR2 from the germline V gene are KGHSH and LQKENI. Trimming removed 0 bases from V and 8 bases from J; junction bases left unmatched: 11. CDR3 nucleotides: TGTGCCAGCTCACCACCAACAGGGGGGACCATCAAGGAAGCTTTCTTT. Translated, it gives CASSPPTGGTIKEAFF.

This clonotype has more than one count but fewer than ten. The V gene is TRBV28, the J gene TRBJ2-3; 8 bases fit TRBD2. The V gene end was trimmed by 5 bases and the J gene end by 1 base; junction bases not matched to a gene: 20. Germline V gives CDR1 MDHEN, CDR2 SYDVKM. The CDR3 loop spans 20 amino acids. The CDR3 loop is CASSPYRGTRDTFGTDTQYF. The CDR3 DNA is TGTGCCAGCAGTCCATATAGGGGGACTAGAGATACCTTTGGCACAGATACGCAGTATTTT.

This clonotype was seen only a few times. The CDR3 reads CASSSRQGFDEQYF. DNA of the CDR3: TGTGCCAGCAGCTCCCGACAGGGTTTCGACGAGCAGTACTTC. The rearrangement uses TRBV7-2 and TRBJ2-7, with 7 bases lining up with TRBD1. This CDR3 has 14 amino acids. Germline CDR1 and CDR2: SGHTA and FQGNSA. With 4 bases clipped from V and 5 bases from J, the junction kept 8 bases outside the gene matches.

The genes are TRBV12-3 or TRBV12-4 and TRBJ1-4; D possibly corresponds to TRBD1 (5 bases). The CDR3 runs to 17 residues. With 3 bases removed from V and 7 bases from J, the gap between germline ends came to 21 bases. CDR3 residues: CASSFSGGGFEGEKLFF. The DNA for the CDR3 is TGTGCCAGCAGTTTTTCTGGGGGTGGTTTCGAAGGTGAAAAACTGTTTTTT.

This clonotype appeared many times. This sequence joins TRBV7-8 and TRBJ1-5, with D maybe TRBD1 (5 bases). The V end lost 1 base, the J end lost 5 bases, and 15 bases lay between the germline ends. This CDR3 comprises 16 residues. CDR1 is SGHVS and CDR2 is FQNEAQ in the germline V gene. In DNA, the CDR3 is TGTGCCAGCAGCTTAGAGGCAGGGCTAGGGGATCAGCCCCAGCATTTT. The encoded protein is CASSLEAGLGDQPQHF.

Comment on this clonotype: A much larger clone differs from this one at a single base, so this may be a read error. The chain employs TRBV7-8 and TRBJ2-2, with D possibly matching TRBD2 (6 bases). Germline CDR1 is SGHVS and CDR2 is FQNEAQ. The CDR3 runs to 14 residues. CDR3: CVSSFRGTAGELFF. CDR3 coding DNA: TGTGTCAGCAGCTTTCGGGGGACCGCCGGGGAGCTGTTTTTT.

CDR3 in DNA: TGCGCCAGCAGCGACGACAGGGACGGCGGAGAAAAACTGTTTTTT. This encodes CASSDDRDGGEKLFF. The gene calls are TRBV4-1 and TRBJ1-4, with 7 bases identical to TRBD1. Per the germline V gene, CDR1 is MGHRA and CDR2 is YSYEKL. The CDR3 spans 15 residues. The V and J ends lost 5 bases and 8 bases, in that order; junction bases with no gene match: 11.

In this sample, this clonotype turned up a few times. This CDR3 is CASSRGTRINEKLFF. DNA of the CDR3: TGTGCCAGTAGCCGAGGGACACGGATTAATGAAAAACTGTTTTTT. The chain links TRBV19 to TRBJ1-4; perhaps TRBD1 as D (6 bases). The CDR3 covers 15 residues. V was cut by 6 bases and J by 4 bases, with 15 bases left in between. Looked up from germline, CDR1 is LNHDA and CDR2 is SQIVND (reference sequence).

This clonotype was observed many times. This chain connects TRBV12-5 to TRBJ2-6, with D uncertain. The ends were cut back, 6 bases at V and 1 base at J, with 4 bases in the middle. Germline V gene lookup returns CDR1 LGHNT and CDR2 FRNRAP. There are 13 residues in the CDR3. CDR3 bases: TGTGCTAGTGGACAGTCTGGGGCCAACGTCCTGACTTTC. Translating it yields CASGQSGANVLTF.

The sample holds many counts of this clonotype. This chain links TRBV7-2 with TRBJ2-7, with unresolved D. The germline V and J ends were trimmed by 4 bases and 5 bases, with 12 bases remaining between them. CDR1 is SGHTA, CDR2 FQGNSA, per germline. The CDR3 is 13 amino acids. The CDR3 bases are TGTGCCAGCAGCTCTCGGGTTCTCAACGAGCAGTACTTC. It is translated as CASSSRVLNEQYF.

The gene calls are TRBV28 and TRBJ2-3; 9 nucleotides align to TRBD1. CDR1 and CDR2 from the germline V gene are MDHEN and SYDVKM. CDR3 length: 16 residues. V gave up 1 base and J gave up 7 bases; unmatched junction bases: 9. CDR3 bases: TGTGCCAGCAGTTTATTAGGGACAGGGCAGAGGAATACGCAGTATTTT. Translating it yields CASSLLGTGQRNTQYF.

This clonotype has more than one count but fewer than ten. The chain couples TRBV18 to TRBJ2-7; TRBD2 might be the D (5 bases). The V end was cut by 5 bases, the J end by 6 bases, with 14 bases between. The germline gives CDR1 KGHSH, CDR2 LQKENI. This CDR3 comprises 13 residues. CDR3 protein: CASSIEGSSEQYF. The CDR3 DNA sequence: TGTGCCAGCTCAATAGAAGGGAGTTCCGAGCAGTACTTC.